A single TCR beta chain is shown here with its context. Other DNA sequences in this specimen translate into the identical CDR3. Sequencing used immunoSEQ multiplex PCR; TCRdb keeps in-frame clones, though not all of them. The repertoire includes 85,000 to 120,000 clones, 90% of them detected once, and around 0.48% sits in the top ten. This sample stems from a study of OX40 agonist ivuxolimab in advanced cancers. Germline lookup yields CDR1 KGHSH and CDR2 LQKENI. This CDR3 comprises 13 residues. The ends were cut back, 3 bases at V and 3 bases at J, with 8 bases in the middle. The sample here was CD4+ or CD8+ T cells sorted from blood, taken in a trial of the OX40 agonist ivuxolimab. The chain is built from TRBV18 and TRBJ1-1; D may be TRBD1 (6 bases). This TCR came from an adult with an advanced solid tumor such as melanoma, head and neck, liver or kidney cancer. CDR3 in DNA: TGTGCCAGCTCACCTCCAGGGGACACTGAAGCTTTCTTT. Encoded protein: CASSPPGDTEAFF.